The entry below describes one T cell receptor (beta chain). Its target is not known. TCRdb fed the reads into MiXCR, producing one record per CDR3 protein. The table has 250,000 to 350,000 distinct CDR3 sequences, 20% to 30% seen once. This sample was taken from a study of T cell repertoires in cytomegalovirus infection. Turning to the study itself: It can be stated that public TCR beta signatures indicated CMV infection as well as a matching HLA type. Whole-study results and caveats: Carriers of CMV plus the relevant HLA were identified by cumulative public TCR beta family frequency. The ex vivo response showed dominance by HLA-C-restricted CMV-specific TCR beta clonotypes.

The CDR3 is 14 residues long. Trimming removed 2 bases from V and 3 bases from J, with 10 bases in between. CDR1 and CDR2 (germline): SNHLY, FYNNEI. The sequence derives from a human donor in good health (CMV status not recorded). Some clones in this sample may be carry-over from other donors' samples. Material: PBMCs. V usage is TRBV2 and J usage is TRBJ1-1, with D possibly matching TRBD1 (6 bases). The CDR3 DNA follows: TGTGCCAGCAGTGAACGACAGGCCTACACTGAAGCTTTCTTT. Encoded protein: CASSERQAYTEAFF.